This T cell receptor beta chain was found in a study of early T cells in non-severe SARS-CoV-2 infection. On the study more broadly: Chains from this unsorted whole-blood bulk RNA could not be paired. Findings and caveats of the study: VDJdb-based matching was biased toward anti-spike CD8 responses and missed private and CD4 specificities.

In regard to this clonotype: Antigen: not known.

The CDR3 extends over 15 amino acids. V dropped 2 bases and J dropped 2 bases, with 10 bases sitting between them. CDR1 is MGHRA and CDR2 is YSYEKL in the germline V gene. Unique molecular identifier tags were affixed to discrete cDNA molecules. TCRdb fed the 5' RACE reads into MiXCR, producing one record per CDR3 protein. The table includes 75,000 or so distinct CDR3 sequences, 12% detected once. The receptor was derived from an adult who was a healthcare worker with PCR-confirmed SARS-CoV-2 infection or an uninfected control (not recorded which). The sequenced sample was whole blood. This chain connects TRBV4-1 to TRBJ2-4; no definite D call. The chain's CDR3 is CASSQLVTSKNIQYF. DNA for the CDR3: TGCGCCAGCAGCCAACTTGTGACATCCAAAAACATTCAGTACTTC.